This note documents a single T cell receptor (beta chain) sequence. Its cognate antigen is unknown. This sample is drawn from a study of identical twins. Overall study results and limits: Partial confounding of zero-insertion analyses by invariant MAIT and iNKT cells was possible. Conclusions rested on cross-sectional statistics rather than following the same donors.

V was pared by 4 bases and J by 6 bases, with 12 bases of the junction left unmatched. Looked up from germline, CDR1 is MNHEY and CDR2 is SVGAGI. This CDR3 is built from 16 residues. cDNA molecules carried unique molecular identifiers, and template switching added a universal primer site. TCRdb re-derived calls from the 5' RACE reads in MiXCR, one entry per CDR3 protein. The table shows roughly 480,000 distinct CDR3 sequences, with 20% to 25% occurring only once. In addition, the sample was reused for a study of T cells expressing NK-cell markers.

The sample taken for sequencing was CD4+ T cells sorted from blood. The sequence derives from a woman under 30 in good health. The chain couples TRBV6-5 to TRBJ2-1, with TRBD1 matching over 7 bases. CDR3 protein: CASSSVGTGAGNEQFF. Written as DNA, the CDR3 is TGTGCCAGCAGTTCCGTGGGCACAGGGGCGGGCAATGAGCAGTTCTTC.